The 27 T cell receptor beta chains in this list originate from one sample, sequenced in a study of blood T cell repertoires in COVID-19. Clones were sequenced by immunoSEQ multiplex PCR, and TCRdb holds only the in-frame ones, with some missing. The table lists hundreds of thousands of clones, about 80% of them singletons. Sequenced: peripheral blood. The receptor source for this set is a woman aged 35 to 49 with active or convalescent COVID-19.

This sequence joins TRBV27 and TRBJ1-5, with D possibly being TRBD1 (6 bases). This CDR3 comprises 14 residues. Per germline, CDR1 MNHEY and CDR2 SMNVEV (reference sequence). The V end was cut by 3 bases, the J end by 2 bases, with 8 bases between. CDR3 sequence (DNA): TGTGCCAGCAGTTTTACAGGGCGCAATCAGCCCCAGCATTTT. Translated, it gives CASSFTGRNQPQHF.

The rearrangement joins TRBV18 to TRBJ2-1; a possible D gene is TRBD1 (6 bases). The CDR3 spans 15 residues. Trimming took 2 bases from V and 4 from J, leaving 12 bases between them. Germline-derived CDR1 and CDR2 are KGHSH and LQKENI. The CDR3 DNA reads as TGTGCCAGCTCACCAAAGGACAGTGGGTACAATGAGCAGTTCTTC. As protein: CASSPKDSGYNEQFF.

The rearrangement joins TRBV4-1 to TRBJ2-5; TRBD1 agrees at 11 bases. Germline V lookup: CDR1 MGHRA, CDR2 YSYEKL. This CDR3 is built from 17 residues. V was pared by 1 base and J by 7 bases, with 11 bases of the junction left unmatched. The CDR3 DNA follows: TGCGCCAGCAGCCAAGGGTGGACAGGGGGCACCCCGGGGACCCAGTACTTC. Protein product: CASSQGWTGGTPGTQYF.

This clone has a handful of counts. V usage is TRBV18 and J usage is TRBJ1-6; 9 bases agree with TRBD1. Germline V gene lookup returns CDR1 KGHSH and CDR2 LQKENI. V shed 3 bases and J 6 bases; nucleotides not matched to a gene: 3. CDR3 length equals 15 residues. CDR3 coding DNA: TGTGCCAGCTCACCGACGGGACAGGGTAATTCACCCCTCCACTTT. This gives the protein CASSPTGQGNSPLHF.

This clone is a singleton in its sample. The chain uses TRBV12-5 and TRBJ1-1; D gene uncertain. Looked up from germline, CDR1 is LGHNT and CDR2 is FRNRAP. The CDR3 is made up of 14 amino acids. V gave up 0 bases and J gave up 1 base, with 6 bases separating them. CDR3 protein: CASGLVLRNTEAFF. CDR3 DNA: TGTGCTAGTGGTTTGGTACTGAGGAACACTGAAGCTTTCTTT. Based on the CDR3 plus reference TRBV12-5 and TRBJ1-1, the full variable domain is DARVTQTPRHKVTEMGQEVTMRCQPILGHNTVFWYRQTMMQGLELLAYFRNRAPLDDSGMPKDRFSAEMPDATLATLKIQPSEPRDSAVYFCASGLVLRNTEAFFGQGTRLTVV.

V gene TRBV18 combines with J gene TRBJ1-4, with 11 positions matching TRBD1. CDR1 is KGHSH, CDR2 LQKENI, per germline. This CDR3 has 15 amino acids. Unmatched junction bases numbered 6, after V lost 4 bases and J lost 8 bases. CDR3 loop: CASSRSGTGGEKLFF. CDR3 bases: TGTGCCAGCTCACGCTCCGGGACAGGGGGAGAAAAACTGTTTTTT.

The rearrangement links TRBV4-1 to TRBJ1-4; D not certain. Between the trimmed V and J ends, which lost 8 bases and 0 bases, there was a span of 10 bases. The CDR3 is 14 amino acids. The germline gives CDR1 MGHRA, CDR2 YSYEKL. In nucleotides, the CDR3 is TGCGCCAGCCGGGGAGTTACAACTAATGAAAAACTGTTTTTT. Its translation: CASRGVTTNEKLFF.

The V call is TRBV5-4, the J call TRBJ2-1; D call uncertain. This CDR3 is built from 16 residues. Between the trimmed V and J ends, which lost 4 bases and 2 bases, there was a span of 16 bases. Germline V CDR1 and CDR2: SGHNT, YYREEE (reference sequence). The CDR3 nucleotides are TGTGCCAGCAGCCCCACCACTCGCCCCCCCTACAATGAGCAGTTCTTC. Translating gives CASSPTTRPPYNEQFF.

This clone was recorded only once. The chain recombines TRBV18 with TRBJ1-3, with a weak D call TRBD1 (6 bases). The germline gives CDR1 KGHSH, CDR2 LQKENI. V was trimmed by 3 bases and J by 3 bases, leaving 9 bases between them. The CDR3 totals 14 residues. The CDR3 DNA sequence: TGTGCCAGCTCACCGACAGGACTTGGAAACACCATATATTTT. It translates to CASSPTGLGNTIYF.

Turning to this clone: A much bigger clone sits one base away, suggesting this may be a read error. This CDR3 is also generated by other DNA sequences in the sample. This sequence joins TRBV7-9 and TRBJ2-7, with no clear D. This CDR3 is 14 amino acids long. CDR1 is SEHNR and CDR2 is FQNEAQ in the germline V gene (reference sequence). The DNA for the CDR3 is TGTGCCAGTAGCTTAGTAGTCGTGCCCTACGAGCAGTACTTC. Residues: CASSLVVVPYEQYF.

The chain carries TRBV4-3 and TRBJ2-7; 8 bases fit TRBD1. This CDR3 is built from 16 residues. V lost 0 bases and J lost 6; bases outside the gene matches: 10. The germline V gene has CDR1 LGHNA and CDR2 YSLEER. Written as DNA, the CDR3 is TGCGCCAGCAGCCAAGATCCAGGACAGGGTCGTTTCGAGCAGTACTTC. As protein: CASSQDPGQGRFEQYF.

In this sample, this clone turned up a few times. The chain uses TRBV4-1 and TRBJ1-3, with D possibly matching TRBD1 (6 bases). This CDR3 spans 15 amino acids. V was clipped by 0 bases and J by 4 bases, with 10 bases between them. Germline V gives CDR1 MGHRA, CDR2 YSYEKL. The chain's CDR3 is CASSQERGNGNTIYF. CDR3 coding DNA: TGCGCCAGCAGCCAAGAAAGGGGGAACGGAAACACCATATATTTT.

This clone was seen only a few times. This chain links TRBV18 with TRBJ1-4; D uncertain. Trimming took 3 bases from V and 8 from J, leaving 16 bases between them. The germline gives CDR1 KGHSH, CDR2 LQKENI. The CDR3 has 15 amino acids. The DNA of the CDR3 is TGTGCCAGCTCACCCCAGCCGGCAGCGGGGGAAAAACTGTTTTTT. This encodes CASSPQPAAGEKLFF. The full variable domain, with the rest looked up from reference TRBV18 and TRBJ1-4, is NAGVMQNPRHLVRRRGQEARLRCSPMKGHSHVYWYRQLPEEGLKFMVYLQKENIIDESGMPKERFSAEFPKEGPSILRIQQVVRGDSAAYFCASSPQPAAGEKLFFGSGTQLSVL.

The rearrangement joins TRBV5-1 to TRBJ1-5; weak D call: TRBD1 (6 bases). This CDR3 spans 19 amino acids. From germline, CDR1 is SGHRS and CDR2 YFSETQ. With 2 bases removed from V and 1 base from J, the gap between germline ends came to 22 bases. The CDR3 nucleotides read TGCGCCAGCAGCTTTGCCCAAACCGGGACACCGAGGAGCAATCAGCCCCAGCATTTT. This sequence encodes CASSFAQTGTPRSNQPQHF.

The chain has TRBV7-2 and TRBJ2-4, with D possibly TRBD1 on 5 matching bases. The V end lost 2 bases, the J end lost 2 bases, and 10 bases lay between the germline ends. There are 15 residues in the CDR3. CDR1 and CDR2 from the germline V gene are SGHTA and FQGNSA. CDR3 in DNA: TGTGCCAGCAGCTTAAGGGTGGACACCAAAAACATTCAGTACTTC. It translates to CASSLRVDTKNIQYF.

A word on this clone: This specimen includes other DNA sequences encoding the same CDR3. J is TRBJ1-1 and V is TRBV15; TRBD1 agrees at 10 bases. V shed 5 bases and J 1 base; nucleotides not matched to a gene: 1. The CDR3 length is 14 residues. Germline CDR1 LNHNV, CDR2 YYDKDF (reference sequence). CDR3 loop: CATSRDRGNTEAFF. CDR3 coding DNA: TGTGCCACCAGCCGGGACAGGGGGAACACTGAAGCTTTCTTT. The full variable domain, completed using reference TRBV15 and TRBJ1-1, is DAMVIQNPRYQVTQFGKPVTLSCSQTLNHNVMYWYQQKSSQAPKLLFHYYDKDFNNEADTPDNFQSRRPNTSFCFLDIRSPGLGDTAMYLCATSRDRGNTEAFFGQGTRLTVV.

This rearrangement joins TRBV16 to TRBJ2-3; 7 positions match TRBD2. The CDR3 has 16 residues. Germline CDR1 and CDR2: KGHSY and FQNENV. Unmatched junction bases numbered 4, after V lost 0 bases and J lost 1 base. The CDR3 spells CASSQSGLDGTDTQYF. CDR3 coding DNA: TGTGCCAGCAGCCAATCCGGACTAGACGGCACAGATACGCAGTATTTT.

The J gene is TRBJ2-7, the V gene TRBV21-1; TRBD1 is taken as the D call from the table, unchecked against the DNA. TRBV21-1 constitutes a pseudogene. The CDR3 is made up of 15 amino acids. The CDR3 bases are TGTGCCAGCAGCAAACGGGACAGGGTAAACTACGAGCAGTACTTC. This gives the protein CASSKRDRVNYEQYF.

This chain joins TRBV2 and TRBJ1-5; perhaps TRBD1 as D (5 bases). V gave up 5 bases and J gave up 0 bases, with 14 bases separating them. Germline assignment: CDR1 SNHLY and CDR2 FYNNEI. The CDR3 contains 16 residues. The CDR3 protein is CASSSGGFYSNQPQHF. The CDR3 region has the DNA TGTGCCAGCAGTAGCGGGGGGTTCTATAGCAATCAGCCCCAGCATTTT.

The CDR3 spells CASSITARVNSPLHF. In nucleotides, the CDR3 is TGTGCCAGTAGTATTACCGCCAGGGTCAATTCACCCCTCCACTTT. The genes are TRBV19 and TRBJ1-6, with D perhaps TRBD1 (5 bases). Germline CDR1 LNHDA, CDR2 SQIVND (reference sequence). The CDR3 loop spans 15 amino acids. V shed 3 bases and J shed 7 bases, with 13 bases lying between them.

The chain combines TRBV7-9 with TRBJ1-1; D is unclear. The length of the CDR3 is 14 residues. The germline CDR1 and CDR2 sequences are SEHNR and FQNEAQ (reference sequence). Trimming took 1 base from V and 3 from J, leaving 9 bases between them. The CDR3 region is CASSLVEHYTEAFF. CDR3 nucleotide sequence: TGTGCCAGCAGCTTAGTGGAGCATTACACTGAAGCTTTCTTT. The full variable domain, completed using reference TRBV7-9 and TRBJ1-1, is DTGVSQNPRHKITKRGQNVTFRCDPISEHNRLYWYRQTLGQGPEFLTYFQNEAQLEKSRLLSDRFSAERPKGSFSTLEIQRTEQGDSAMYLCASSLVEHYTEAFFGQGTRLTVV.

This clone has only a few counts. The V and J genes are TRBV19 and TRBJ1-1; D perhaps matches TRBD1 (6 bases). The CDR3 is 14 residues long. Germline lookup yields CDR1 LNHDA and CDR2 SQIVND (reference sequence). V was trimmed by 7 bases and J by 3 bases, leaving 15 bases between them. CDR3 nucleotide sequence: TGTGCCAGTATCACTGGGGGGGGCCACACTGAAGCTTTCTTT. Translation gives CASITGGGHTEAFF.

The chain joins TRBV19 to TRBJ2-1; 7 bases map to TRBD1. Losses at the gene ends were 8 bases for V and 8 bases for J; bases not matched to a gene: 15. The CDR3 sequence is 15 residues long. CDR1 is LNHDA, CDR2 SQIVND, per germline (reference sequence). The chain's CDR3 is CASAPAGGQRDEQFF. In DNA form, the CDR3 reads TGTGCCAGTGCCCCGGCAGGGGGACAAAGGGATGAGCAGTTCTTC. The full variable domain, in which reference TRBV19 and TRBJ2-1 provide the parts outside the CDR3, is DGGITQSPKYLFRKEGQNVTLSCEQNLNHDAMYWYRQDPGQGLRLIYYSQIVNDFQKGDIAEGYSVSREKKESFPLTVTSAQKNPTAFYLCASAPAGGQRDEQFFGPGTRLTVL.

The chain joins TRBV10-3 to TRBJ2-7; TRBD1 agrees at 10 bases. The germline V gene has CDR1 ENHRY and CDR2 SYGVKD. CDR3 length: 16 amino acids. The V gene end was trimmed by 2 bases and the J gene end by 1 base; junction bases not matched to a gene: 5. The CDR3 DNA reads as TGTGCCATCAGTGAGGGACCGGGACAGGGGTCCTACGAGCAGTACTTC. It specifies CAISEGPGQGSYEQYF.

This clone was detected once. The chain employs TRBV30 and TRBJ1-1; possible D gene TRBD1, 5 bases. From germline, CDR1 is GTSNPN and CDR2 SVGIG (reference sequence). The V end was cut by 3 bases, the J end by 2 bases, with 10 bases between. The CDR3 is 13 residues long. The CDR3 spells CAWRVGGNTEAFF. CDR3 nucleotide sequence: TGTGCCTGGAGGGTGGGGGGAAACACTGAAGCTTTCTTT.

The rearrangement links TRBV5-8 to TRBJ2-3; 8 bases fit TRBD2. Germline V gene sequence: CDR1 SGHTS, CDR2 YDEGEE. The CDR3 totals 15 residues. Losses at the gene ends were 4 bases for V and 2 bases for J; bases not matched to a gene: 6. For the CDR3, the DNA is TGTGCCAGCAGCAGGGGACTAGAGCTCACAGATACGCAGTATTTT. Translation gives CASSRGLELTDTQYF.

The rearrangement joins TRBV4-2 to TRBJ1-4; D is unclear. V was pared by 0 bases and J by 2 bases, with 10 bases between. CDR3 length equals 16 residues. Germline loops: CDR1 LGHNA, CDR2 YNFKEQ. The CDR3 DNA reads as TGTGCCAGCAGCCAAGAGAGCGGGCGGACTAATGAAAAACTGTTTTTT. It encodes CASSQESGRTNEKLFF.